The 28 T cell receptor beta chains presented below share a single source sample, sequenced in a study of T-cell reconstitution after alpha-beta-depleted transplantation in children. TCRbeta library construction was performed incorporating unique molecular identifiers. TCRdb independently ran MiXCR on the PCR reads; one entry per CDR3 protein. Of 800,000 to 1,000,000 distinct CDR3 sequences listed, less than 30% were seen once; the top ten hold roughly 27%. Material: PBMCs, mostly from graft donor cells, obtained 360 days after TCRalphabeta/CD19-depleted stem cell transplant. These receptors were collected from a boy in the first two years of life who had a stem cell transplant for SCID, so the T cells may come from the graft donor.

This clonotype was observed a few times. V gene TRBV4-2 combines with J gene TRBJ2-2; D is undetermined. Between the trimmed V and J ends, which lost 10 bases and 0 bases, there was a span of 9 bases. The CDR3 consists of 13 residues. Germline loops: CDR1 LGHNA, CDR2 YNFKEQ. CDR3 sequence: CATLPPNTGELFF. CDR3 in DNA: TGTGCCACCCTCCCCCCGAACACCGGGGAGCTGTTTTTT.

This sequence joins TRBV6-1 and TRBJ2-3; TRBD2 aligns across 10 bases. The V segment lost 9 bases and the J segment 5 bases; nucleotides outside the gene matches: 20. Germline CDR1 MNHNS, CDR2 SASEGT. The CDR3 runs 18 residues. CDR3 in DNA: TGTGCCAGAAATCCCAGTTCTCTAGCGGGGGCGCTTATAGATACGCAGTATTTT. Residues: CARNPSSLAGALIDTQYF.

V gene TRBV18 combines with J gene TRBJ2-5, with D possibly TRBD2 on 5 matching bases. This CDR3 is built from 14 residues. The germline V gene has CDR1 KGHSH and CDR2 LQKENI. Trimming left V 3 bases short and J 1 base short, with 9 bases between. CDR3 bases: TGTGCCAGCTCACCTATGACTACCCAAGAGACCCAGTACTTC. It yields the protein CASSPMTTQETQYF.

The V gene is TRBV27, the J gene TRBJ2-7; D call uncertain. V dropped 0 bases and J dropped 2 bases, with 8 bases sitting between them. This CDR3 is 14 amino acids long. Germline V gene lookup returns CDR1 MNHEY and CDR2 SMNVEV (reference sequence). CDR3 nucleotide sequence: TGTGCCAGCAGTTTATCGGCCGCAGCCTACGAGCAGTACTTC. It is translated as CASSLSAAAYEQYF.

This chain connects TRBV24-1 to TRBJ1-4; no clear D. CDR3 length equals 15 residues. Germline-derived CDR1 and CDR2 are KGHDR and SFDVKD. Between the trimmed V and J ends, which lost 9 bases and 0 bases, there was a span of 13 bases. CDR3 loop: CATVWPTATNEKLFF. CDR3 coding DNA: TGTGCCACCGTGTGGCCAACGGCAACTAATGAAAAACTGTTTTTT.

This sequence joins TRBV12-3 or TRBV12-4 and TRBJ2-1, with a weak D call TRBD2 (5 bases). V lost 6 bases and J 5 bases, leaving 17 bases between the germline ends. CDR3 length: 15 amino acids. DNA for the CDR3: TGTGCCAGCAGCCCCGACTACCCTTCTCACAATGAGCAGTTCTTC. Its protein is CASSPDYPSHNEQFF.

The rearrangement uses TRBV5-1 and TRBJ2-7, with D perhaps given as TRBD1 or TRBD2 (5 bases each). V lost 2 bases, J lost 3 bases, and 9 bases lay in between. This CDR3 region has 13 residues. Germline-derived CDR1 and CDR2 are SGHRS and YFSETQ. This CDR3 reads CASSLLGVYEQYF. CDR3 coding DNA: TGCGCCAGCAGCTTACTAGGGGTCTACGAGCAGTACTTC.

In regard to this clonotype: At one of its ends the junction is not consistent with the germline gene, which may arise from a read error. CDR3 nucleotides: TGTGCCAGCAGCCCAAGCAGTCGCAGCCCGGTCTTC. It encodes CASSPSSRSPVF. The chain joins TRBV5-6 to TRBJ2-1; D not resolved. Germline assignment: CDR1 SGHDT and CDR2 YYEEEE. This CDR3 comprises 12 residues.

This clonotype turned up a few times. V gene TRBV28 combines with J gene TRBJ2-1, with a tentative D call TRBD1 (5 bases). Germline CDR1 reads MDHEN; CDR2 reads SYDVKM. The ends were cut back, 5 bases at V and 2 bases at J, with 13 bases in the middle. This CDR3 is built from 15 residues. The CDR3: CASSPRGLAYNEQFF. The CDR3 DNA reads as TGTGCCAGCAGTCCTAGGGGATTAGCCTACAATGAGCAGTTCTTC.

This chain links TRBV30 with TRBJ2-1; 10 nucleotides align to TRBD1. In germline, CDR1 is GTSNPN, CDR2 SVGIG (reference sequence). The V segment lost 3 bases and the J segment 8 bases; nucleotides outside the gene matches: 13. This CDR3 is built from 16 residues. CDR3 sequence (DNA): TGTGCCTGGAGGTCCCCGGACAGGGGGAAAGGGGATGAGCAGTTCTTC. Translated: CAWRSPDRGKGDEQFF.

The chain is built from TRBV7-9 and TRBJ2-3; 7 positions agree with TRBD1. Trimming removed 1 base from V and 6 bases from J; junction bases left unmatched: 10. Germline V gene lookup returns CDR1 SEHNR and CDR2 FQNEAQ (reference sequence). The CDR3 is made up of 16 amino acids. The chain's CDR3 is CASSLGGDREKDTQYF. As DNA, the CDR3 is TGTGCCAGCAGCTTAGGAGGAGACAGGGAGAAGGATACGCAGTATTTT.

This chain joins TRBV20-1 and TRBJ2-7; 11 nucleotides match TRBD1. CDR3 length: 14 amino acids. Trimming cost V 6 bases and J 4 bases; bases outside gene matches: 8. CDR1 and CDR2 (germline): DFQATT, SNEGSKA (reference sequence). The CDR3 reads CSAPWDRGSYEQYF. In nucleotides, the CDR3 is TGCAGTGCCCCCTGGGACAGGGGGTCTTACGAGCAGTACTTC.

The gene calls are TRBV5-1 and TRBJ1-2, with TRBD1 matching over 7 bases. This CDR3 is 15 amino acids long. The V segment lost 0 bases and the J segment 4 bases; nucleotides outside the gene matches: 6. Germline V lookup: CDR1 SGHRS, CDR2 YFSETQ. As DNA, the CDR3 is TGCGCCAGCAGCTTGGAACCCCCAGGGGGCTATGGCTACACCTTC. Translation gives CASSLEPPGGYGYTF.

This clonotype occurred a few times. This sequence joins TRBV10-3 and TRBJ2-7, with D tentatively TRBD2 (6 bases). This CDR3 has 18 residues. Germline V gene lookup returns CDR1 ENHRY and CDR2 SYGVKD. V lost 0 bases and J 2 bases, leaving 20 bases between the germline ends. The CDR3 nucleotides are TGTGCCATCAGTGAGTCAGGGCACCCCGGAGGGTTTACCTACGAGCAGTACTTC. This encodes CAISESGHPGGFTYEQYF.

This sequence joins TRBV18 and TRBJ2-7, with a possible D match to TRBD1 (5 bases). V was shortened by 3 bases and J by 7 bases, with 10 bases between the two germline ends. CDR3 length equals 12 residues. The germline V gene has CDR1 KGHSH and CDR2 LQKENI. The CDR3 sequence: CASSPDTPEQYF. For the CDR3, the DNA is TGTGCCAGCTCACCGGACACGCCAGAGCAGTACTTC. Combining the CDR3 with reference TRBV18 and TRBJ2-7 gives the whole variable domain NAGVMQNPRHLVRRRGQEARLRCSPMKGHSHVYWYRQLPEEGLKFMVYLQKENIIDESGMPKERFSAEFPKEGPSILRIQQVVRGDSAAYFCASSPDTPEQYFGPGTRLTVT.

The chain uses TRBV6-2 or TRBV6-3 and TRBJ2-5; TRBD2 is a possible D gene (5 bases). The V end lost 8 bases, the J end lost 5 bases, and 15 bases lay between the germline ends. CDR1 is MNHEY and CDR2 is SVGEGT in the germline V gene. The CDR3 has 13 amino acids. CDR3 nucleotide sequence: TGTGCCAGCGGCTATCCGGGGTGGGAGACCCAGTACTTC. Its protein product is CASGYPGWETQYF.

The CDR3 region is CASSLLRGFGKLFF. As DNA, the CDR3 is TGTGCCAGCAGTTTACTACGCGGGTTCGGGAAACTGTTTTTT. The gene calls are TRBV27 and TRBJ1-4; D is unclear. This CDR3 is built from 14 residues. The ends were cut back, 2 bases at V and 11 bases at J, with 15 bases in the middle. CDR1 MNHEY and CDR2 SMNVEV come from the germline V gene (reference sequence).

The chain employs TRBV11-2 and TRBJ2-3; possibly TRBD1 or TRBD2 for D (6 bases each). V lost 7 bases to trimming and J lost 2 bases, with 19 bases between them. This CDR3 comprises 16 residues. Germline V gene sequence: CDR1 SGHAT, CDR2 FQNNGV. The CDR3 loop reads CASTYGGPSPTDTQYF. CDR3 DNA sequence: TGTGCCAGCACTTACGGGGGCCCTTCCCCCACAGATACGCAGTATTTT.

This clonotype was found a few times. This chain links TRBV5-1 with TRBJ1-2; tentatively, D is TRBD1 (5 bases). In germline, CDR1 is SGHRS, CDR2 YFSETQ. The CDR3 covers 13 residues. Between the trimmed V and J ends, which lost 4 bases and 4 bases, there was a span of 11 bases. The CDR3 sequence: CASSRDGSYGYTF. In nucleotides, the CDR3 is TGCGCCAGCAGCAGGGACGGATCCTATGGCTACACCTTC.

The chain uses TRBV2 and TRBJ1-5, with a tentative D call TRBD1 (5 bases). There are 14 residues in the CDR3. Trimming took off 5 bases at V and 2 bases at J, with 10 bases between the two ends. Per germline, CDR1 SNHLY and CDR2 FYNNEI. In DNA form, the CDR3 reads TGTGCCAGCAGTCATGGAGGGGGCAATCAGCCCCAGCATTTT. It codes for CASSHGGGNQPQHF. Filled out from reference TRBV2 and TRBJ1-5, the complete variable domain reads EPEVTQTPSHQVTQMGQEVILRCVPISNHLYFYWYRQILGQKVEFLVSFYNNEISEKSEIFDDQFSVERPDGSNFTLKIRSTKLEDSAMYFCASSHGGGNQPQHFGDGTRLSIL.

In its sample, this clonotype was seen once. The CDR3 coding sequence is TGTGCCAGCAGCCCCGCGTCGACAGGGGGCTTCGAGCAGTACTTC. Translation gives CASSPASTGGFEQYF. This sequence joins TRBV7-2 and TRBJ2-7, with 10 bases lining up with TRBD1. With V trimmed by 5 bases and J by 6 bases, 10 bases remained unmatched. This CDR3 region has 15 residues. Per germline, CDR1 SGHTA and CDR2 FQGNSA.

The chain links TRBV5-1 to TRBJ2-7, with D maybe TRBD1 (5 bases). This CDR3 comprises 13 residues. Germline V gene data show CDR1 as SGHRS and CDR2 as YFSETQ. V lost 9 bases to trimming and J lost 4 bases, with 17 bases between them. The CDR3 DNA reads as TGCGCCATCCACATTAGGGGCCCTTACGAGCAGTACTTC. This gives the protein CAIHIRGPYEQYF.

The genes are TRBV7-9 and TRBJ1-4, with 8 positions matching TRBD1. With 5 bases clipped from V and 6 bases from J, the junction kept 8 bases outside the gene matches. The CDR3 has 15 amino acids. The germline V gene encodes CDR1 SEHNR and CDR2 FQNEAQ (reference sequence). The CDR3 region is CASSPTGTGYEKLFF. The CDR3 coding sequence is TGTGCCAGCAGCCCCACCGGGACAGGATATGAAAAACTGTTTTTT.

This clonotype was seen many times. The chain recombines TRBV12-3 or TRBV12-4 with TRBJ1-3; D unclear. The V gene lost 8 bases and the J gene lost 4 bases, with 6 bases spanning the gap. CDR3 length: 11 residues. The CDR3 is CASSGGNTIYF. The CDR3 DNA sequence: TGTGCCAGCTCTGGGGGAAACACCATATATTTT.

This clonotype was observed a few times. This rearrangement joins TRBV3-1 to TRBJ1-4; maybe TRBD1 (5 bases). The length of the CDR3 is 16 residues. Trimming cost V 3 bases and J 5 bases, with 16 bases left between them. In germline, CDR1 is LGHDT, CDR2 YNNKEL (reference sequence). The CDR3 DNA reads TGTGCCAGCAGCCAGAGACTCATGCGGGGCAATGAAAAACTGTTTTTT. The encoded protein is CASSQRLMRGNEKLFF.

Here the CDR3 DNA reads TGTGCCAGCAGTTACAACCAGGGGAACACTGAAGCTTTCTTT. The encoded protein is CASSYNQGNTEAFF. The V and J genes are TRBV6-2 or TRBV6-3 and TRBJ1-1, with a possible D match to TRBD1 (5 bases). V lost 2 bases and J lost 1, with 8 bases in between. Germline V gives CDR1 MNHEY, CDR2 SVGEGT. CDR3 size: 14 residues.

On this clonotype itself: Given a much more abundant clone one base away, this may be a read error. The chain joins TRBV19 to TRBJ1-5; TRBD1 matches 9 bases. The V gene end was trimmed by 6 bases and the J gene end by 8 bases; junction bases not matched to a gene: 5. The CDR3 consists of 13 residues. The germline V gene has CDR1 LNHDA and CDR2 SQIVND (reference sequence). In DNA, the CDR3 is TGTGCCAGTAGGGACAGGGGTAATAAGCCCCAGCATTTT. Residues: CASRDRGNKPQHF.

CDR3 residues: CSANSIPTDTQYF. CDR3 sequence (DNA): TGCAGTGCCAACTCAATCCCCACAGATACGCAGTATTTT. This sequence joins TRBV20-1 and TRBJ2-3; D call uncertain. This CDR3 region has 13 residues. The V gene's germline CDR1 is DFQATT and CDR2 SNEGSKA (reference sequence). Trimming cost V 6 bases and J 2 bases, with 12 bases left between them.